The 10 T cell receptor beta chains given below trace back to one sample, sequenced in a study of T cell repertoires in cytomegalovirus infection. Via MiXCR, TCRdb re-called the reads, giving one row per CDR3 protein. The sample includes around 530,000 distinct CDR3 sequences, less than 30% of them seen just once. Sequencing was done on a sample of PBMCs. The receptors derive from a human donor in good health (CMV status not recorded). Some clones in this sample may be carry-over from other donors' samples.

CDR3 DNA: TGTGCCTGGATGGCAGGGTTCGACGAGCAGTACTTC. Translation gives CAWMAGFDEQYF. The chain uses TRBV30 and TRBJ2-7; maybe TRBD1 (5 bases). Trimming removed 4 bases from V and 5 bases from J, with 12 bases in between. This CDR3 is 12 amino acids long. Germline lookup yields CDR1 GTSNPN and CDR2 SVGIG (reference sequence). Combining the CDR3 with reference TRBV30 and TRBJ2-7 gives the whole variable domain SQTIHQWPATLVQPVGSPLSLECTVEGTSNPNLYWYRQAAGRGLQLLFYSVGIGQISSEVPQNLSASRPQDRQFILSSKKLLLSDSGFYLCAWMAGFDEQYFGPGTRLTVT.

Only a few counts were recorded for this clonotype. The V gene is TRBV7-2, the J gene TRBJ1-1; 8 bases line up with TRBD1. J lost 3 bases, V lost 5 bases, and 5 bases had no gene match. CDR3 length equals 14 residues. Germline loops: CDR1 SGHTA, CDR2 FQGNSA. The CDR3 loop reads CASSGGQGHTEAFF. The CDR3 DNA follows: TGTGCCAGCAGCGGTGGACAGGGCCACACTGAAGCTTTCTTT.

Ten or more counts support this clonotype. The chain employs TRBV28 and TRBJ2-7, with 13 bases fitting TRBD2. V was clipped by 6 bases and J by 2 bases; unmatched bases: 19. This CDR3 region has 20 residues. Germline V CDR1 and CDR2: MDHEN, SYDVKM. CDR3 sequence: CASSLPSGLAGEDGPYEQYF. CDR3 nucleotide sequence: TGTGCCAGCAGCCTACCCTCAGGACTAGCGGGAGAGGATGGCCCCTACGAGCAGTACTTC.

This clonotype came up many times. CDR3 protein: CASSVGGTSVTDTQYF. The CDR3 region has the DNA TGTGCCAGCAGCGTAGGCGGGACTAGCGTCACAGATACGCAGTATTTT. V and J are TRBV7-9 and TRBJ2-3; 10 bases are a match to TRBD2. The germline CDR1 and CDR2 sequences are SEHNR and FQNEAQ (reference sequence). The CDR3 runs 16 residues. The V and J ends lost 5 bases and 2 bases, in that order; junction bases with no gene match: 7.

This clonotype was picked up a small number of times. The V call is TRBV20-1, the J call TRBJ1-4; 8 bases agree with TRBD1. This CDR3 region has 15 residues. Germline-derived CDR1 and CDR2 are DFQATT and SNEGSKA (reference sequence). The J segment lost 8 bases and the V segment lost 4 bases, leaving 12 bases of the junction unmatched. The CDR3: CSANSRTGRDEKLFF. The CDR3 nucleotides are TGCAGTGCTAATAGCAGGACAGGGAGAGACGAAAAACTGTTTTTT.

In its sample, this clonotype was seen a few times. V is TRBV7-2 and J is TRBJ2-5; weak D call: TRBD2 (5 bases). CDR1 and CDR2 from the germline V gene are SGHTA and FQGNSA. The CDR3 contains 15 residues. V was clipped by 5 bases and J by 5 bases, with 18 bases between them. The CDR3 nucleotides read TGTGCCAGCAGCAAGCAAGGACCAGGCGGGGAGACCCAGTACTTC. It yields the protein CASSKQGPGGETQYF.

This clonotype was counted at least ten times. This sequence joins TRBV7-9 and TRBJ1-1, with a tentative D call TRBD1 (5 bases). The V gene's germline CDR1 is SEHNR and CDR2 FQNEAQ (reference sequence). Deletions cut 1 base from V and 1 base from J, with 13 bases between. CDR3 length equals 16 residues. The CDR3 here is CASSLVSGQGNTEAFF. CDR3 coding DNA: TGTGCCAGCAGCTTAGTATCCGGGCAGGGGAACACTGAAGCTTTCTTT.

This clonotype was detected once. A read error may explain this, as a much larger clone is one base away. This chain joins TRBV7-3 and TRBJ2-7; 11 bases line up with TRBD2. The CDR3 contains 15 residues. The germline CDR1 and CDR2 sequences are SGHTA and FQGTGA. V lost 2 bases, J lost 1 base, and 1 base stayed unmatched. The CDR3 nucleotides are TGTGCCAGCAGCTTAGCTAGCGGGAGGTCCTACGAGCAGTACTTC. Its protein is CASSLASGRSYEQYF.

The genes are TRBV14 and TRBJ1-1; D uncertain. CDR1 and CDR2 (germline): SGHDN, FVKESK. The ends were cut back, 4 bases at V and 2 bases at J, with 14 bases in the middle. CDR3 length: 15 residues. CDR3 sequence: CASSRPTGINTEAFF. CDR3 DNA: TGTGCCAGCAGCCGCCCGACTGGCATTAACACTGAAGCTTTCTTT.

This chain links TRBV4-1 with TRBJ2-1, with 15 bases identical to TRBD2. The germline V gene has CDR1 MGHRA and CDR2 YSYEKL. This CDR3 has 18 amino acids. The V gene end was trimmed by 4 bases and the J gene end by 8 bases; junction bases not matched to a gene: 12. The CDR3 DNA reads TGCGCCAGCAGCCCCTTCCTCGGACTAGCGGGAGGGGAGGATGAGCAGTTCTTC. Protein: CASSPFLGLAGGEDEQFF.